The 6 T cell receptor beta chains presented below share a single source sample, sequenced in a study of tumor and adjacent non-tumor tissue in lung cancer. RNA was extracted from bulk tissue without any cell sorting. The library came from three nested PCR rounds adapted from ARM-PCR protocols. TCRdb re-derived calls from the multiplex PCR reads in MiXCR, one entry per CDR3 protein. The data contain 68,000 or so distinct CDR3 sequences, just under 60% of them seen just once; the ten biggest clones take up around 21%. The sequencing input was lung tumor tissue. The source of these receptors is a man aged 45-65 years with non-small cell lung cancer.

In the case of this clonotype: A much larger clone lies a single base off, so this may be a read error. The CDR3 ends on some other residue instead of the conserved phenylalanine or tryptophan, so this is likely a read error. V gene TRBV6-5 combines with J gene TRBJ1-6; D is undetermined. Germline loops: CDR1 MNHEY, CDR2 SVGAGI. This CDR3 region has 15 residues. The germline V and J ends were trimmed by 7 bases and 4 bases, with 14 bases remaining between them. The CDR3 protein is CASNFSPVYNSPLHY. For the CDR3, the DNA is TGTGCCAGCAACTTTTCCCCAGTTTATAATTCACCCCTCCACTAT.

This clonotype appeared many times. The CDR3 sequence is CASSLGAANTGELFF. The CDR3 DNA reads TGTGCCAGCAGCTTAGGGGCGGCGAACACCGGGGAGCTGTTTTTT. This chain connects TRBV11-2 to TRBJ2-2; D uncertain. CDR1 is SGHAT, CDR2 FQNNGV, per germline. The V end was cut by 1 base, the J end by 0 bases, with 6 bases between. The length of the CDR3 is 15 residues.

V usage is TRBV4-1 and J usage is TRBJ2-1; D remains unclear. This CDR3 is 13 amino acids long. Trimming removed 2 bases at V and 8 bases at J, with 10 bases between. Germline V gene lookup returns CDR1 MGHRA and CDR2 YSYEKL. The CDR3, as DNA: TGCGCCAGCAGCCAACCGAAGTGGGATGAGCAGTTCTTC. Its translation is CASSQPKWDEQFF.

Comments on this clonotype: One end of the junction fails to match germline, which may point to a read error. The V gene is TRBV2, the J gene TRBJ2-3; D gene unclear. Looked up from germline, CDR1 is SNHLY and CDR2 is FYNNEI. The CDR3 extends over 14 amino acids. CDR3 protein: CASMKLGSADTQCF. The CDR3 DNA is TGTGCCAGCATGAAACTTGGGTCAGCAGATACGCAGTGTTTT.

Regarding this clonotype: Since no conserved phenylalanine or tryptophan closes the CDR3, a read error is the likely cause. This chain joins TRBV29-1 and TRBJ2-5; TRBD2 is a possible D gene (6 bases). Looked up from germline, CDR1 is SQVTM and CDR2 is ANQGSEA. This CDR3 has 14 residues. V lost 5 bases to trimming and J lost 3 bases, with 16 bases between them. The CDR3 sequence is CSVSKSGVKETQYL. The DNA for the CDR3 is TGCAGCGTTTCAAAGTCGGGGGTTAAAGAGACCCAGTACTTA.

This clonotype is a singleton in its sample. A clone one base away is much larger, so this may be a read error. The chain is built from TRBV28 and TRBJ1-5; D gene unclear. The J call is uncertain, as TRBJ2-3 better fits the DNA end. This CDR3 region has 14 residues. Germline loops: CDR1 MDHEN, CDR2 SYDVKM. The CDR3 sequence is CASSSGGVVQPQYF. The CDR3 DNA is TGTGCCAGCAGTTCTGGTGGGGTTGTTCAGCCCCAGTATTTT.